These 20 T cell receptor beta chains originate from one sample sequenced in a study of tumor-infiltrating lymphocytes in primary liver carcinoma. Extraction of RNA together with DNA used about 17-30 mg of unsorted bulk tissue. A constant-region primer primed TCR beta cDNA synthesis from 400 to 550 ng of total RNA. What produced the TCR beta libraries was three nested multiplex PCR rounds using slightly modified ARM-PCR. TRBV1-TRBV30 forward primers and a C-beta reverse primer were used in the first two PCR rounds, which each ran for about 10 cycles. TCRdb fed the multiplex PCR reads into MiXCR, producing one record per CDR3 protein. The repertoire has about 190,000 distinct CDR3 sequences, 70% to 90% of them found once; the top ten carry about a sixth. Sequencing was carried out using tumor tissue from primary liver carcinoma. These receptor sequences come from a man aged 35 to 55 with primary liver carcinoma and hepatitis B virus infection.

The chain joins TRBV6-5 to TRBJ2-2; TRBD1 matches at 8 bases. The CDR3 totals 18 residues. Germline V CDR1 and CDR2: MNHEY, SVGAGI. After removal of 9 bases from V and 1 base from J, the junction contained 16 bases not matched to a gene. The CDR3 protein is CASSPGQAGIKNTGELFF. The CDR3 region has the DNA TGTGCCAGTAGTCCGGGACAGGCCGGTATTAAGAACACCGGGGAGCTGTTTTTT.

Comment on this clonotype: This may arise from a read error, as a much more abundant clone is one base away. The J gene is TRBJ2-1, the V gene TRBV11-2; 8 nucleotides align to TRBD1. CDR1 SGHAT and CDR2 FQNNGV come from the germline V gene. The CDR3 is 15 residues long. The CDR3 bases are TGTGCCAGCAACTTAGAACAGGGGGGTTTCAATGAGCAGTTCTTC. Protein sequence: CASNLEQGGFNEQFF.

This sequence joins TRBV5-5 and TRBJ2-5; 8 bases map to TRBD2. V lost 4 bases to trimming and J lost 5 bases; unmatched junction nucleotides: 7. Germline CDR1 and CDR2: SGHKS and YYEKEE (reference sequence). The CDR3 loop spans 14 amino acids. The CDR3 region has the DNA TGTGCCAGCAGCCCGAAGACTAGCGAGGAGACCCAGTACTTC. Translated: CASSPKTSEETQYF. Combining the CDR3 with reference TRBV5-5 and TRBJ2-5 gives the whole variable domain DAGVTQSPTHLIKTRGQQVTLRCSPISGHKSVSWYQQVLGQGPQFIFQYYEKEERGRGNFPDRFSARQFPNYSSELNVNALLLGDSALYLCASSPKTSEETQYFGPGTRLLVL.

As regards this clonotype: Mismatch with germline at one junction end may stem from a read error. This rearrangement joins TRBV5-4 to TRBJ2-2; D is unresolved. The CDR3 is made up of 14 amino acids. The germline V gene encodes CDR1 SGHNT and CDR2 YYREEE (reference sequence). The CDR3 is CASSFDKRTVELFF. CDR3 DNA sequence: TGTGCCAGCAGCTTTGATAAGCGCACCGTGGAGCTGTTTTTT.

Of note for this clonotype: The germline gene is not matched at one end of the junction; a read error may be the cause. The chain couples TRBV4-3 to TRBJ2-7; no reliable D call. The germline V gene encodes CDR1 LGHNA and CDR2 YSLEER. The CDR3 length is 13 residues. The CDR3 sequence: CASSQDLLYEQYF. The CDR3 DNA is TGCGCCAGCAGCCAAGATCTACTCTACGAGCAGTATTTC.

The CDR3 spells CAITPGRMQEKLFF. The CDR3 DNA sequence: TGTGCCATCACCCCTGGCAGGATGCAGGAAAAACTGTTTTTT. This chain links TRBV4-2 with TRBJ1-4; D remains ambiguous. Germline-derived CDR1 and CDR2 are LGHNA and YNFKEQ. The CDR3 has 14 amino acids. V was shortened by 10 bases and J by 8 bases, with 20 bases between the two germline ends.

For this clonotype: Given the absence of the conserved phenylalanine or tryptophan at the CDR3 end, a read error is likely. The rearrangement joins TRBV12-3 or TRBV12-4 to TRBJ1-1; no definite D call. The CDR3 spans 14 residues. The chain's CDR3 is CGSSSSDANTEAFI. The CDR3 DNA reads TGTGGCAGCAGCTCTTCCGATGCGAACACTGAAGCTTTCATT.

Of note for this clonotype: One end of the junction is discordant with germline, which a read error may explain. This chain connects TRBV12-3 or TRBV12-4 to TRBJ2-7; D possibly corresponds to TRBD1 (5 bases). The CDR3 consists of 14 residues. CDR3 nucleotide sequence: TGTCCCAGTAGTTTGCAGGGTGGGTCCTACGAGCAGTACTTC. Residues: CPSSLQGGSYEQYF.

Notes on this clonotype: The junction does not match germline at one end; this may be a read error. CDR3 protein: CTSRGTGVQTDTQYF. The CDR3 DNA reads as TGTACCAGCAGGGGAACAGGAGTACAAACAGATACGCAGTATTTT. The rearrangement joins TRBV6-5 to TRBJ2-3; a possible D gene is TRBD1 (6 bases). This CDR3 comprises 15 residues. CDR1 is MNHEY and CDR2 is SVGAGI in the germline V gene.

About this clonotype itself: As the CDR3 is not closed by the conserved phenylalanine or tryptophan, this likely results from a read error. V usage is TRBV11-1 and J usage is TRBJ2-2; D ambiguous. The CDR3 has 13 residues. Germline lookup yields CDR1 SGHAT and CDR2 FQDESV (reference sequence). Trimming cost V 5 bases and J 3 bases, with 7 bases left between them. The CDR3 DNA is TGTGCCAGCAGCATTTGTGACACCGGGGAGCTGTTTTAT. Its protein product is CASSICDTGELFY.

This clonotype was picked up one time. The conserved final phenylalanine or tryptophan is absent from the CDR3, which likely points to a read error. The rearrangement links TRBV29-1 to TRBJ2-1; D gene ambiguous. Germline V lookup: CDR1 SQVTM, CDR2 ANQGSEA. The CDR3 has 15 residues. The CDR3 DNA follows: TGCAGCATTGATCTTTCTAGGGCCAATACCAACGAGCAGTTCTTA. Translated, it gives CSIDLSRANTNEQFL.

Comments on this clonotype: Germline is not matched at one junction end, which may reflect a read error. The rearrangement joins TRBV11-2 to TRBJ2-5, with TRBD1 as a possible D gene (6 bases). In germline, CDR1 is SGHAT, CDR2 FQNNGV. The CDR3 has 15 amino acids. The CDR3 bases are TGCACCAGCAGCCCCCGGTCAACCCCAGGGGTGACCCAGTACTTC. Translation: CTSSPRSTPGVTQYF.

The table lists this clonotype with a few counts. A much larger clone sits a single nucleotide away, making a read error possible. The V gene is TRBV7-8, the J gene TRBJ1-5; tentative D call: TRBD1 (5 bases). This CDR3 has 16 amino acids. V was shortened by 7 bases and J by 2 bases, with 18 bases between the two germline ends. CDR1 is SGHVS and CDR2 is FQNEAQ in the germline V gene. Written as DNA, the CDR3 is TGTGCCAGCAACTCTATCCAGGGAATTGGCAATCAGCCCCAGCATTTT. Its protein is CASNSIQGIGNQPQHF.

A note on this clonotype: A much bigger clone sits one base away, suggesting this may be a read error. V is TRBV5-1 and J is TRBJ1-4; D gene uncertain. Germline V lookup: CDR1 SGHRS, CDR2 YFSETQ. The CDR3 totals 15 residues. In DNA form, the CDR3 reads TGCGCCAGCAACTTGGATGGTGGTCGAGCGGTAGGGCTGTTTTTT. It specifies CASNLDGGRAVGLFF.

Concerning this clonotype: At one boundary the junction diverges from the germline segment, which might be a read error. J is TRBJ2-6 and V is TRBV4-1; possible D gene TRBD1, 5 bases. Germline values: CDR1 MGHRA, CDR2 YSYEKL. The CDR3 is 13 residues long. The CDR3 here is CASSQLGANVLSF. The CDR3 DNA follows: TGCGCCAGCAGCCAACTTGGGGCCAATGTCCTGTCTTTC.

In regard to this clonotype: One end of the junction fails to match germline, which may point to a read error. This chain connects TRBV29-1 to TRBJ1-5; perhaps TRBD1 as D (6 bases). Germline assignment: CDR1 SQVTM and CDR2 ANQGSEA. There are 13 residues in the CDR3. CDR3: CSAIGGANLPQHF. The CDR3 DNA is TGCAGCGCCATAGGGGGAGCGAATCTGCCCCAACATTTT.

The chain recombines TRBV6-5 with TRBJ2-1; possibly TRBD1 for D (7 bases). V lost 9 bases and J lost 9, with 21 bases in between. Germline V lookup: CDR1 MNHEY, CDR2 SVGAGI. This CDR3 is built from 14 residues. This chain's CDR3 is CARCQVRGVVEQFF. CDR3 DNA: TGTGCCAGATGTCAAGTCAGGGGGGTGGTTGAGCAGTTCTTC.

A word on this clonotype: A junction boundary mismatches the germline segment, possibly from a read error. The chain links TRBV28 to TRBJ1-5; possibly TRBD1 for D (5 bases). This CDR3 has 14 amino acids. The germline V gene has CDR1 MDHEN and CDR2 SYDVKM. CDR3 sequence reads: CASRSIGASQPHHF. The DNA of the CDR3 is TGTGCCAGCAGGTCAATAGGGGCTTCCCAGCCCCATCATTTT.

For this clonotype: The junction departs from the called germline gene at one end, perhaps through a read error. The chain carries TRBV12-3 or TRBV12-4 and TRBJ2-3; the match to TRBD1 covers 9 bases. The CDR3 length is 15 residues. CDR3 DNA: TGTGCCAGCAGTTGGGACAGGGATAGATCAGATGCGCAGTATTTT. Translated, it gives CASSWDRDRSDAQYF.

This chain uses TRBV12-3 or TRBV12-4 with TRBJ2-5; 11 bases are shared with TRBD2. V gave up 9 bases and J gave up 1 base; unmatched junction bases: 10. The CDR3 covers 16 residues. The CDR3 coding sequence is TGTGCCAGTATACCAGGGACTAGCGGAATCCAAGAGACCCAGTACTTC. Its translation is CASIPGTSGIQETQYF.